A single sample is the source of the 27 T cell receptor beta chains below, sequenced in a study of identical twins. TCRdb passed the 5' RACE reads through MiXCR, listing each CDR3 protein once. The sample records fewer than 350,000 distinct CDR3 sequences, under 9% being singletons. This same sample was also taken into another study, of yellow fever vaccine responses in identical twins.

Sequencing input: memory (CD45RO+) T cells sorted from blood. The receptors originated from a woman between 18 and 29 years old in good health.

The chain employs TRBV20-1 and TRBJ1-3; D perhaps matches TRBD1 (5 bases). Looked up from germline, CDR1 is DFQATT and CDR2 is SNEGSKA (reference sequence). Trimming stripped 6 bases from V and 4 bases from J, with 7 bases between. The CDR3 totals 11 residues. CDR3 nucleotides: TGCAGTGCCGCAGGGGGAAACACCATATATTTT. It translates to CSAAGGNTIYF.

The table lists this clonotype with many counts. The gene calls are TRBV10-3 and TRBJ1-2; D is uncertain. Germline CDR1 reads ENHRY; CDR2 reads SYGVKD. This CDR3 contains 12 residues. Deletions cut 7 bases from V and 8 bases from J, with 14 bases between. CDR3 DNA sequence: TGTGCCATCAACACCTCCTGGCGAGGCTACACCTTC. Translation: CAINTSWRGYTF.

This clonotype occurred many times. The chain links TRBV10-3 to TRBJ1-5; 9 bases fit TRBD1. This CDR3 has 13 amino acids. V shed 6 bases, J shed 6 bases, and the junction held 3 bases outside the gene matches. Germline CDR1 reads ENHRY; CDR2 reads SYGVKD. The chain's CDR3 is CAIRSGQGQPQHF. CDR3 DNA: TGTGCCATCAGATCGGGACAGGGTCAGCCCCAGCATTTT.

The CDR3 region is CAISRDLGTSYEQYF. CDR3 DNA sequence: TGTGCCATCAGCCGGGACTTGGGGACCTCCTACGAGCAGTACTTC. The J gene is TRBJ2-7, the V gene TRBV10-3, with D perhaps matching TRBD2 (6 bases). Trimming removed 6 bases from V and 0 bases from J, with 15 bases in between. The CDR3 consists of 15 residues. Germline V gene lookup returns CDR1 ENHRY and CDR2 SYGVKD.

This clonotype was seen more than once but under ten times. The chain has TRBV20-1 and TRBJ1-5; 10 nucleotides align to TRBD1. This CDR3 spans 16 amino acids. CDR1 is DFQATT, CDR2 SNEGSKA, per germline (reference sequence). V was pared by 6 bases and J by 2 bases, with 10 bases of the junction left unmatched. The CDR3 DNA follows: TGCAGTGCCTTAGGACGACAGGGGGCTGGCAATCAGCCCCAGCATTTT. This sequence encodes CSALGRQGAGNQPQHF.

In nucleotides, the CDR3 is TGTGCCAGCTCACAGGGACAAGGAAAAACATATGGCTACACCTTC. Translated, it gives CASSQGQGKTYGYTF. This sequence joins TRBV18 and TRBJ1-2; D might be TRBD1 (6 bases). Trimming shortened V by 4 bases and J by 5 bases, and 17 bases separated the two germline ends. The CDR3 is made up of 15 amino acids. Germline CDR1 reads KGHSH; CDR2 reads LQKENI.

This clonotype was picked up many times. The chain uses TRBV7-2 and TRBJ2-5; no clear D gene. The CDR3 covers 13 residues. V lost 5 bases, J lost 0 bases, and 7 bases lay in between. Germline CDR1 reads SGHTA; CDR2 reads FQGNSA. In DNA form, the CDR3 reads TGTGCCAGCAGCCGGTACTACCAAGAGACCCAGTACTTC. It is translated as CASSRYYQETQYF.

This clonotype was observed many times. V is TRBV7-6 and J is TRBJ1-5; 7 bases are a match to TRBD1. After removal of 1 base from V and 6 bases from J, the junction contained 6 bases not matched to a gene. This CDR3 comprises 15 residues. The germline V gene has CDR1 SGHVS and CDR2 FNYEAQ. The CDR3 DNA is TGTGCCAGCAGCTTAGGAGGGGGCTCAAGTCAGCCCCAGCATTTT. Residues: CASSLGGGSSQPQHF.

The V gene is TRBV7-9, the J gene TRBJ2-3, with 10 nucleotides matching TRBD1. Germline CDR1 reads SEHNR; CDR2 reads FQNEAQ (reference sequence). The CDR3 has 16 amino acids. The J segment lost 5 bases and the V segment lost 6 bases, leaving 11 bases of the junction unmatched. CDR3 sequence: CASRPNGDRGRDTQYF. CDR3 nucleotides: TGTGCCAGCAGACCAAACGGGGACAGGGGAAGAGATACGCAGTATTTT.

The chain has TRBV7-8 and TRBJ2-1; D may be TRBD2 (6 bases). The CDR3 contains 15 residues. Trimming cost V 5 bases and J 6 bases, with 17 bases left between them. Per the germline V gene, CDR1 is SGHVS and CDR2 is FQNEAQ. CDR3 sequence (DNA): TGTGCCAGCAGCCACCTACTAGCAGCACTCAATGAGCAGTTCTTC. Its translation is CASSHLLAALNEQFF. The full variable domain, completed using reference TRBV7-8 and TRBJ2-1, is GAGVSQSPRYKVAKRGQDVALRCDPISGHVSLFWYQQALGQGPEFLTYFQNEAQLDKSGLPSDRFFAERPEGSVSTLKIQRTQQEDSAVYLCASSHLLAALNEQFFGPGTRLTVL.

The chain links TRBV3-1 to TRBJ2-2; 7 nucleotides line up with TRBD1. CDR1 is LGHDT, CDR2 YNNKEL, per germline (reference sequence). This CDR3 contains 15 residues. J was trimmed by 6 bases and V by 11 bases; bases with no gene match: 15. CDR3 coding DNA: TGTGCCTCCTGCCATCCGGGACAGATTGCCGGGGAGCTGTTTTTT. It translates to CASCHPGQIAGELFF. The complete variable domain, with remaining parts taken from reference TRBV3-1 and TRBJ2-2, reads DTAVSQTPKYLVTQMGNDKSIKCEQNLGHDTMYWYKQDSKKFLKIMFSYNNKELIINETVPNRFSPKSPDKAHLNLHINSLELGDSAVYFCASCHPGQIAGELFFGEGSRLTVL.

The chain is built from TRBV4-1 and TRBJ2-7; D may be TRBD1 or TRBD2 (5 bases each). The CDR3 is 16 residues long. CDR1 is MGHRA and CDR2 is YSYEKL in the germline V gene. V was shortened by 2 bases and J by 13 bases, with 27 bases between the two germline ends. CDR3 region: CASSQLGTGNNSPLYF. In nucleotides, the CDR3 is TGCGCCAGCAGCCAACTAGGGACCGGTAATAATTCACCCCTCTACTTC.

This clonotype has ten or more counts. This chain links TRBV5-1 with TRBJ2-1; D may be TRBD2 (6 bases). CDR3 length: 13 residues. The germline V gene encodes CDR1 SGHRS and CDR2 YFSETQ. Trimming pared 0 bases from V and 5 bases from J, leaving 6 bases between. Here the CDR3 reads CASSLGGDNEQFF. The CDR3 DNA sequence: TGCGCCAGCAGCTTGGGCGGGGACAATGAGCAGTTCTTC.

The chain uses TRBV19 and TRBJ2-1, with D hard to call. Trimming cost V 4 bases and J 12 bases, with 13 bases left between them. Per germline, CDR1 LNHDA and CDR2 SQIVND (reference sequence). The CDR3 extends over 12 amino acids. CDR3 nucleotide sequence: TGTGCCAGTAGTAACTCTTACATGGGGCAGTTCTTC. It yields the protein CASSNSYMGQFF.

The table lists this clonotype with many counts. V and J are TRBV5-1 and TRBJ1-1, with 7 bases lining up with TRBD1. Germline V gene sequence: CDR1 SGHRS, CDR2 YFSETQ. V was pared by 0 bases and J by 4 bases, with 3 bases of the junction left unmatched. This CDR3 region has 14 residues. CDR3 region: CASSLGDRATEAFF. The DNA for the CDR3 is TGCGCCAGCAGCTTGGGGGACAGAGCCACTGAAGCTTTCTTT.

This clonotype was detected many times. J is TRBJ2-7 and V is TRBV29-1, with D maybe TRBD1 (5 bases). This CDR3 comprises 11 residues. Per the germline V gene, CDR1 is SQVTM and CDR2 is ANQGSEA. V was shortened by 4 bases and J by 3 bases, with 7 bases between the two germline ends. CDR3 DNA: TGCAGCGTTGGAGACAGCTACGAGCAGTACTTC. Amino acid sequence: CSVGDSYEQYF.

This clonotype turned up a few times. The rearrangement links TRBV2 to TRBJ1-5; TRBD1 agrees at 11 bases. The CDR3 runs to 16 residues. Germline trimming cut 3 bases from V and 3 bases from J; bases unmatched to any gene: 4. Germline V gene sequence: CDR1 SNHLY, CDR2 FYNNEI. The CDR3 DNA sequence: TGTGCCAGCAGTGATCGGACAGGGGGCAACAATCAGCCCCAGCATTTT. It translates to CASSDRTGGNNQPQHF.

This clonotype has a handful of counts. CDR3 nucleotides: TGTGCCAGCAGCCGCGACAGCCAGCCCCAGCATTTT. Protein sequence: CASSRDSQPQHF. J is TRBJ1-5 and V is TRBV7-9; D is possibly TRBD1 (5 bases). This CDR3 comprises 12 residues. CDR1 is SEHNR, CDR2 FQNEAQ, per germline (reference sequence). Trimming pared 5 bases from V and 7 bases from J, leaving 9 bases between.

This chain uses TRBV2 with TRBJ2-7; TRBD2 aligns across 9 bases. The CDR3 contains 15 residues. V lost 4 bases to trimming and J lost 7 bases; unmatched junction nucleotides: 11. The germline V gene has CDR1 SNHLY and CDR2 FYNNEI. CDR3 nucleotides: TGTGCCAGCAGTGGGGCGGGAGGGCTTCCGCGGGAGCAGTACTTC. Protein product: CASSGAGGLPREQYF. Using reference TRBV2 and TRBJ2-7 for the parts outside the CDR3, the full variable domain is EPEVTQTPSHQVTQMGQEVILRCVPISNHLYFYWYRQILGQKVEFLVSFYNNEISEKSEIFDDQFSVERPDGSNFTLKIRSTKLEDSAMYFCASSGAGGLPREQYFGPGTRLTVT.

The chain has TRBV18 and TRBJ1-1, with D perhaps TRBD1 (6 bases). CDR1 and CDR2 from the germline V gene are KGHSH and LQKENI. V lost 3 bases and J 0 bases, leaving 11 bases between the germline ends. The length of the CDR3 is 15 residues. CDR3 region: CASSPYQGLNTEAFF. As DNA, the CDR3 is TGTGCCAGCTCACCCTATCAGGGGCTGAACACTGAAGCTTTCTTT.

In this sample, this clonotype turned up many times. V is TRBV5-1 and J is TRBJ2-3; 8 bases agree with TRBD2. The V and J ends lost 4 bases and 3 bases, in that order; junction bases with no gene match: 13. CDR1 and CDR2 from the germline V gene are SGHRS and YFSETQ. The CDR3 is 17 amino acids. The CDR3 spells CASSTRWSGGTTDTQYF. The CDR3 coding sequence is TGCGCCAGCAGCACCAGGTGGTCGGGAGGGACAACAGATACGCAGTATTTT.

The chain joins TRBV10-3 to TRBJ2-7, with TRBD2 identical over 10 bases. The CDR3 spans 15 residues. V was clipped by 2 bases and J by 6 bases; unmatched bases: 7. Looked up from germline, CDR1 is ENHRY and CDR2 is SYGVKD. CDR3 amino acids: CAISEPPGLASEQYF. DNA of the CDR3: TGTGCCATCAGTGAGCCCCCGGGACTAGCGAGCGAGCAGTACTTC.

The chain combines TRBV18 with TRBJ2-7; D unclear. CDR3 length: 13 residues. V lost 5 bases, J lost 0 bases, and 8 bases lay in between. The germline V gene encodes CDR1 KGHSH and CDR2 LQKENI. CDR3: CASSDTYSYEQYF. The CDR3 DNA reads TGTGCCAGCTCAGACACGTACTCCTACGAGCAGTACTTC.

The CDR3 nucleotides are TGCAGTGCTGTCAAACAAGGGACAGACTACAATGAGCAGTTCTTC. The encoded protein is CSAVKQGTDYNEQFF. This chain connects TRBV20-1 to TRBJ2-1; 7 bases are shared with TRBD1. Looked up from germline, CDR1 is DFQATT and CDR2 is SNEGSKA (reference sequence). After removal of 5 bases from V and 3 bases from J, the junction contained 10 bases not matched to a gene. The CDR3 covers 15 residues.

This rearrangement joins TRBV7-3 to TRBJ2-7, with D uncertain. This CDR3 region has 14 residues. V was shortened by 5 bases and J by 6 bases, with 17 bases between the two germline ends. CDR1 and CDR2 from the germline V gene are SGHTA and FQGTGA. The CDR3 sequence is CASSTRHQWGEQYF. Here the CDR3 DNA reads TGTGCCAGCAGCACAAGACATCAGTGGGGCGAGCAGTACTTC.

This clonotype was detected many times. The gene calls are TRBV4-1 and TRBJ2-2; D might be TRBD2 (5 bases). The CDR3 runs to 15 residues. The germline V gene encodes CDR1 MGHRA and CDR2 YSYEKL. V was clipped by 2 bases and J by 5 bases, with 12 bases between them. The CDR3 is CASSQPDLGTGELFF. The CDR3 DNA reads TGCGCCAGCAGCCAACCGGACTTGGGGACCGGGGAGCTGTTTTTT.

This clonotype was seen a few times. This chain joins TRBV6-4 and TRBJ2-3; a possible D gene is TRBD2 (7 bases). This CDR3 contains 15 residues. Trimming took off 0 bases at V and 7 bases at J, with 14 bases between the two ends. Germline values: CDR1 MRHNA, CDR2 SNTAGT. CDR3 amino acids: CASSDSGGGQNTQYF. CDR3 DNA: TGTGCCAGCAGTGACTCAGGGGGGGGGCAAAATACGCAGTATTTT.